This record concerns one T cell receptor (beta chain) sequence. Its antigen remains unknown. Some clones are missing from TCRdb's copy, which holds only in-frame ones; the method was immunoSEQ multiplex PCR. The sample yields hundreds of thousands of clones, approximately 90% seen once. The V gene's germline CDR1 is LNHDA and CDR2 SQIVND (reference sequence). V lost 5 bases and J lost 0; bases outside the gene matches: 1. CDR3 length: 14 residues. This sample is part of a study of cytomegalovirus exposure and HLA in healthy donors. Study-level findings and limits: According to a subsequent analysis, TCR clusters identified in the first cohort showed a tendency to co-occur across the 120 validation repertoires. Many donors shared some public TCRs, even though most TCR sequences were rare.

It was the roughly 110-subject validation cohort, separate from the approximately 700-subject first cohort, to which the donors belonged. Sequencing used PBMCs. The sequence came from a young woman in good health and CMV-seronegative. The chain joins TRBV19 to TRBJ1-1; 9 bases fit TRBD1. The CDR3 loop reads CASSRTGVNTEAFF. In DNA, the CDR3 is TGTGCCAGTAGTCGGACAGGGGTGAACACTGAAGCTTTCTTT.